This paragraph covers one TCR beta chain sequence. This clone turned up a few times. It lacks a known antigen. The record has no base qualities; no much larger clone is one base away. The collaborating institutions used their own protocols to collect whole blood in K2EDTA tubes. For TCRbeta analysis, collaborators shipped samples in one of three forms: frozen whole blood, isolated PBMCs, or DNA extracted from either of those sample types. The entry originates in a study of blood T cell repertoires in COVID-19 (dated by TCRdb to 2020 to 2022). The study in broad terms: Collaborator samples came from the United States, Italy and Spain and covered acute and convalescent phases of COVID-19. The samples were drawn from two sources: the first 160 participants of the ongoing ImmuneRACE study, and 1,000 to 1,500 subjects contributed by 6 global collaborators. The repertoires were released in a freely available public database meant as a resource for research on the immune response to SARS-CoV-2. The material from the prospective study consisted of cDNA or gDNA derived from T cells, B-cell-depleted T cells, or PBMCs. A de-identified subject ID, COVID-19 status, age in years and sex were almost always included in the sample metadata. The dataset comprised deeply sampled blood TCRbeta repertoires from subjects exposed to, actively infected with, or recovered from COVID-19. Where available, HLA class I and class II types were obtained from metadata supplied by the sample provider rather than from assay-based typing. Overall study outcomes, separate from this receptor: Clinical and demographic metadata were provided uncurated, with the amount varying by source and participant.

The immunoSEQ Assay, a bias-controlled multiplex PCR, was used to amplify TCRbeta CDR3 regions from genomic DNA. In the source study's methods: Within the assay, amplification of reference gene primers was used to estimate how many nucleated cells each sample contained. To quantify the absolute abundance of each unique TCRbeta CDR3 rearrangement, sequence reads were collapsed and filtered. Productive Simpson clonality was computed per sample as the square root of Simpson's diversity index over productive rearrangements. TCRdb holds this immuneACCESS table with in-frame rearrangements only. Some clones are missing; in checked studies, unresolved V genes explain under half, and the rest has no known cause. The DNA gave D and trimming, while V, J and clone size come from that table. The table for this sample lists a few hundred thousand clones; 75% to 90% of them were counted only once. Around 0.88% of the sample is held by the ten biggest clonotypes.

CDR1 and CDR2, looked up from the germline V gene, are SGHAT and FQNNGV. V gives up 2 bases and J gives up 6 bases, and the segment between their germline ends measures 20 bases. The CDR3 contains 17 residues, cysteine and phenylalanine counted. Of the read, only the CDR3 DNA is kept; its 51 bases are in frame from base 1. The material sequenced was peripheral blood. Recombination connected TRBV11-2 to TRBJ1-3; the D gene remains uncertain. This receptor was taken from a man aged 25-45 years with acute or convalescent COVID-19. CDR3 reads: CASSLFPTGRSENTIYF. The nucleotide sequence is TGTGCCAGCAGCTTATTCCCAACCGGGAGAAGTGAAAACACCATATATTTT.